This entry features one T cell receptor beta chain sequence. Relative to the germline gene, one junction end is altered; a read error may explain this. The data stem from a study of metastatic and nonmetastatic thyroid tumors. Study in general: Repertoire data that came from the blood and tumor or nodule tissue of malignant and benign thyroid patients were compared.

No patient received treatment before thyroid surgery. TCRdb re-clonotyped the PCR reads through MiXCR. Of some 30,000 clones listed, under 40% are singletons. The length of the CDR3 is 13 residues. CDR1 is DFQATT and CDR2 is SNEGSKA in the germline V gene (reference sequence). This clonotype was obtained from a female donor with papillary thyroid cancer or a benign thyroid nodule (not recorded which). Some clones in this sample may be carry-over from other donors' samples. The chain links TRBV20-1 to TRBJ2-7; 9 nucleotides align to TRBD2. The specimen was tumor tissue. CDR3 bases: TGCAGTGCTAGACCCAACCTTGCTAGCGGGGCTAACTTC. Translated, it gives CSARPNLASGANF.